Following are 28 T cell receptor beta chains from one sample sequenced in a study of beta chain features in type 1 diabetes. Whole-study findings and limits: Within each of all four CD4+ subsets, Type 1 diabetes patients had TCRB CDR3s that were moderately but significantly shorter.

The antigens these receptors bind are not known. The study reverse transcribed the entire isolated RNA, so it sequenced expressed TCRB transcripts. Profiled with immunoSEQ multiplex PCR; TCRdb holds only in-frame clones, not every one. The table has some 350,000 clones, over 9% seen once; the top ten hold roughly 0.6%. The material sequenced was central memory CD4+ T cells from blood. The receptors here all came from a man aged 30-40 years with type 1 diabetes.

This chain uses TRBV18 with TRBJ2-1, with 11 nucleotides matching TRBD1. In germline, CDR1 is KGHSH, CDR2 LQKENI. J was trimmed by 6 bases and V by 3 bases; bases with no gene match: 7. The CDR3 spans 16 residues. As DNA, the CDR3 is TGTGCCAGCTCACCGTGGGACAGGGGGTCTGGCAATGAGCAGTTCTTC. Residues: CASSPWDRGSGNEQFF.

This clone showed up just a few times. The J gene is TRBJ1-2, the V gene TRBV19; 10 positions match TRBD1. With 7 bases clipped from V and 4 bases from J, the junction kept 9 bases outside the gene matches. The CDR3 length is 15 residues. Germline V gives CDR1 LNHDA, CDR2 SQIVND (reference sequence). CDR3: CASNHRDRGTYGYTF. CDR3 sequence (DNA): TGTGCCAGTAACCACCGGGACAGGGGTACCTATGGCTACACCTTC. Supplemented by reference TRBV19 and TRBJ1-2, the full variable domain reads DGGITQSPKYLFRKEGQNVTLSCEQNLNHDAMYWYRQDPGQGLRLIYYSQIVNDFQKGDIAEGYSVSREKKESFPLTVTSAQKNPTAFYLCASNHRDRGTYGYTFGSGTRLTVV.

Ten or more counts support this clone. This chain uses TRBV30 with TRBJ2-5; D might be TRBD1 or TRBD2, each matching 6 bases. The CDR3 length is 16 residues. Trimming took 3 bases from V and 3 from J, leaving 20 bases between them. The germline CDR1 and CDR2 sequences are GTSNPN and SVGIG (reference sequence). The CDR3 nucleotides read TGTGCCTGGAGCTCAGGGCCCGGAGGGGGTAAAGAGACCCAGTACTTC. It translates to CAWSSGPGGGKETQYF.

This chain uses TRBV4-3 with TRBJ2-3; D is unresolved. The CDR3 runs 16 residues. CDR1 is LGHNA and CDR2 is YSLEER in the germline V gene. The germline V and J ends were trimmed by 4 bases and 0 bases, with 14 bases remaining between them. CDR3 coding DNA: TGCGCCAGCAGCCTTGGATTTGGCGCTAGCACAGATACGCAGTATTTT. It codes for CASSLGFGASTDTQYF.

This clone was observed a handful of times. The chain links TRBV11-2 to TRBJ2-7; D remains ambiguous. The CDR3 loop spans 14 amino acids. Per germline, CDR1 SGHAT and CDR2 FQNNGV. The V gene lost 2 bases and the J gene lost 0 bases, with 8 bases spanning the gap. CDR3 nucleotides: TGTGCCAGCAGCTTAATGGTGACCTCCTACGAGCAGTACTTC. Protein product: CASSLMVTSYEQYF.

This clone was picked up a small number of times. The chain joins TRBV7-2 to TRBJ1-1; the D gene is possibly TRBD1 (5 bases). CDR3 size: 13 residues. Germline V gene lookup returns CDR1 SGHTA and CDR2 FQGNSA. V was cut by 6 bases and J by 1 base, with 9 bases left in between. The CDR3 coding sequence is TGTGCCAGCAGTCAAGACAGGAACACTGAAGCTTTCTTT. As protein: CASSQDRNTEAFF.

This clone was counted a few times. The V gene is TRBV5-1, the J gene TRBJ1-2; tentatively, D is TRBD1 (6 bases). The CDR3 extends over 13 amino acids. Trimming stripped 0 bases from V and 10 bases from J, with 13 bases between. Germline lookup yields CDR1 SGHRS and CDR2 YFSETQ. The CDR3 sequence is CASSLAEGQDYTF. The CDR3 nucleotides read TGCGCCAGCAGCTTGGCCGAGGGACAAGACTACACCTTC. Combining the CDR3 with reference TRBV5-1 and TRBJ1-2 gives the whole variable domain KAGVTQTPRYLIKTRGQQVTLSCSPISGHRSVSWYQQTPGQGLQFLFEYFSETQRNKGNFPGRFSGRQFSNSRSEMNVSTLELGDSALYLCASSLAEGQDYTFGSGTRLTVV.

This clone showed up many times. V is TRBV2 and J is TRBJ2-2; D may be TRBD2 (5 bases). Germline V gene data show CDR1 as SNHLY and CDR2 as FYNNEI. The CDR3 has 14 amino acids. V was trimmed by 6 bases and J by 5 bases, leaving 13 bases between them. This CDR3 reads CASSLAPRTGELFF. The CDR3 nucleotides are TGTGCCAGCAGCCTAGCCCCGCGAACCGGGGAGCTGTTTTTT.

There are many counts of this clone. The chain is built from TRBV29-1 and TRBJ2-7, with 9 bases identical to TRBD1. The junction had 9 bases not matched to a gene; V was cut back by 6 bases and J by 6 bases. The length of the CDR3 is 13 residues. Germline V gene lookup returns CDR1 SQVTM and CDR2 ANQGSEA. The CDR3 protein is CSVGQGTGAEQYF. CDR3 DNA: TGCAGCGTCGGACAGGGGACGGGGGCCGAGCAGTACTTC.

This clone was recorded a few times. The chain links TRBV7-2 to TRBJ2-5; tentatively, D is TRBD1 or TRBD2 (6 bases each). V shed 3 bases and J shed 9 bases, with 23 bases lying between them. Germline CDR1 is SGHTA and CDR2 is FQGNSA. This CDR3 has 16 amino acids. The CDR3 DNA sequence: TGTGCCAGCAGCTTTTGGGGGGCTGCCCCCCAAGTGGCCCAGTACTTC. Amino acid sequence: CASSFWGAAPQVAQYF.

The chain's CDR3 is CAISEPSVLLQYF. Written as DNA, the CDR3 is TGTGCCATCAGTGAGCCATCGGTACTTTTACAGTACTTC. The genes are TRBV10-3 and TRBJ2-7; no clear D gene. Deletions cut 2 bases from V and 10 bases from J, with 15 bases between. The V gene's germline CDR1 is ENHRY and CDR2 SYGVKD. This CDR3 contains 13 residues.

V and J are TRBV7-8 and TRBJ2-3, with 10 nucleotides matching TRBD1. Germline V gene lookup returns CDR1 SGHVS and CDR2 FQNEAQ. The CDR3 spans 19 residues. The J segment lost 1 base and the V segment lost 5 bases, leaving 15 bases of the junction unmatched. The CDR3 DNA reads TGTGCCAGCAGCGAAATTTGGGGACAGGGGTCTTTTGGCACAGATACGCAGTATTTT. Its protein product is CASSEIWGQGSFGTDTQYF. The variable domain in full, completed from reference TRBV7-8 and TRBJ2-3, reads GAGVSQSPRYKVAKRGQDVALRCDPISGHVSLFWYQQALGQGPEFLTYFQNEAQLDKSGLPSDRFFAERPEGSVSTLKIQRTQQEDSAVYLCASSEIWGQGSFGTDTQYFGPGTRLTVL.

V is TRBV5-4 and J is TRBJ2-4; a possible D gene is TRBD1 (6 bases). Germline V gene lookup returns CDR1 SGHNT and CDR2 YYREEE (reference sequence). V lost 0 bases and J 4 bases, leaving 11 bases between the germline ends. The CDR3 length is 15 residues. The CDR3 here is CASSLGGQLKNIQYF. CDR3 nucleotides: TGTGCCAGCAGCTTGGGTGGACAGCTTAAAAACATTCAGTACTTC.

At least ten counts were recorded for this clone. V and J are TRBV27 and TRBJ1-3; tentatively, D is TRBD1 (6 bases). This CDR3 comprises 13 residues. From germline, CDR1 is MNHEY and CDR2 SMNVEV (reference sequence). Between the trimmed V and J ends, which lost 8 bases and 4 bases, there was a span of 12 bases. CDR3 residues: CASRPGDGNTIYF. The CDR3 bases are TGTGCCAGCCGGCCAGGGGACGGAAACACCATATATTTT.

The rearrangement links TRBV2 to TRBJ2-6, with no clear D. CDR3 length equals 14 residues. Germline CDR1 reads SNHLY; CDR2 reads FYNNEI. The V end lost 6 bases, the J end lost 1 base, and 7 bases lay between the germline ends. As DNA, the CDR3 is TGTGCCAGCAGCTCCTTATCTGGGGCCAACGTCCTGACTTTC. Encoded protein: CASSSLSGANVLTF.

The chain carries TRBV28 and TRBJ2-1; 11 nucleotides align to TRBD2. The junction had 8 bases not matched to a gene; V was cut back by 8 bases and J by 2 bases. The germline gives CDR1 MDHEN, CDR2 SYDVKM. This CDR3 is 16 amino acids long. CDR3 bases: TGTGCCAGCTCATCGGGTAGCGGGAGGGCCTACAATGAGCAGTTCTTC. This sequence encodes CASSSGSGRAYNEQFF.

This clone occurred many times. The gene calls are TRBV7-2 and TRBJ2-2, with D possibly TRBD2 on 6 matching bases. This CDR3 region has 14 residues. The germline V gene has CDR1 SGHTA and CDR2 FQGNSA. Between the trimmed V and J ends, which lost 3 bases and 5 bases, there was a span of 10 bases. This chain's CDR3 is CASSLRRETGELFF. The CDR3 bases are TGTGCCAGCAGCTTGCGACGGGAGACCGGGGAGCTGTTTTTT.

This chain connects TRBV6-1 to TRBJ1-1, with 7 bases lining up with TRBD1. There are 15 residues in the CDR3. V shed 2 bases, J shed 4 bases, and the junction held 7 bases outside the gene matches. Per the germline V gene, CDR1 is MNHNS and CDR2 is SASEGT. This chain's CDR3 is CASSESGQAVTEAFF. CDR3 bases: TGTGCCAGCAGTGAATCCGGACAGGCCGTCACTGAAGCTTTCTTT.

There are a few counts of this clone. The chain links TRBV7-2 to TRBJ2-7; maybe TRBD2 (6 bases). Germline V gene data show CDR1 as SGHTA and CDR2 as FQGNSA. Trimming took 4 bases from V and 5 from J, leaving 18 bases between them. The CDR3 sequence is 15 residues long. CDR3 loop: CASSSPSFRGNEQYF. CDR3 DNA sequence: TGTGCCAGCAGCTCCCCTTCATTCCGGGGGAACGAGCAGTACTTC. Filled out from reference TRBV7-2 and TRBJ2-7, the complete variable domain reads GAGVSQSPSNKVTEKGKDVELRCDPISGHTALYWYRQSLGQGLEFLIYFQGNSAPDKSGLPSDRFSAERTGGSVSTLTIQRTQQEDSAVYLCASSSPSFRGNEQYFGPGTRLTVT.

This clone was observed at least ten times. The V call is TRBV7-9, the J call TRBJ2-1; TRBD2 is a possible D gene (6 bases). This CDR3 spans 12 amino acids. The V gene lost 5 bases and the J gene lost 10 bases, with 12 bases spanning the gap. Germline CDR1 SEHNR, CDR2 FQNEAQ (reference sequence). The CDR3 loop reads CASSLPEGEQFF. DNA for the CDR3: TGTGCCAGCAGCCTCCCGGAGGGAGAGCAGTTCTTC.

This sequence joins TRBV6-1 and TRBJ1-2; a possible D gene is TRBD1 (6 bases). The CDR3 covers 12 residues. Trimming cost V 5 bases and J 8 bases, with 12 bases left between them. The V gene's germline CDR1 is MNHNS and CDR2 SASEGT. CDR3 DNA sequence: TGTGCCAGCAGTACCGGGACAAGCGGCTACACCTTC. Residues: CASSTGTSGYTF.

This clone has more than one count but fewer than ten. The V gene is TRBV28, the J gene TRBJ1-4; tentatively, D is TRBD1 (5 bases). Germline V CDR1 and CDR2: MDHEN, SYDVKM. CDR3 length equals 15 residues. Trimming removed 1 base at V and 7 bases at J, with 13 bases between. Here the CDR3 DNA reads TGTGCCAGCAGTTTATCGGGGCCCCAGGGTGAAAAACTGTTTTTT. Its protein product is CASSLSGPQGEKLFF.

A few counts support this clone. J is TRBJ2-7 and V is TRBV10-2; D ambiguous. The CDR3 is made up of 12 amino acids. Germline CDR1 WSHSY, CDR2 SAAADI. Trimming cost V 0 bases and J 3 bases, with 3 bases left between them. CDR3 protein: CASSESHYEQYF. The CDR3 DNA reads TGCGCCAGCAGTGAGTCCCACTACGAGCAGTACTTC.

This clone was seen a few times. The chain is built from TRBV4-3 and TRBJ2-2; a possible D gene is TRBD1 (5 bases). Germline V gene sequence: CDR1 LGHNA, CDR2 YSLEER. The germline V and J ends were trimmed by 1 base and 4 bases, with 16 bases remaining between them. The CDR3 loop spans 17 amino acids. The CDR3, as DNA: TGCGCCAGCAGCCAAGCCCCACAGGTCTCGCTCACCGGGGAGCTGTTTTTT. Its translation: CASSQAPQVSLTGELFF.

The sample holds a few counts of this clone. The chain joins TRBV4-1 to TRBJ2-3, with a weak D call TRBD1 (5 bases). The CDR3 spans 16 residues. Germline CDR1 is MGHRA and CDR2 is YSYEKL. Between the trimmed V and J ends, which lost 4 bases and 4 bases, there was a span of 18 bases. The CDR3 DNA is TGCGCCAGCAGCCCGCGTACGCAGGGTAATGCAGATACGCAGTATTTT. Amino acid sequence: CASSPRTQGNADTQYF.

At least ten counts were recorded for this clone. The chain is built from TRBV21-1 and TRBJ1-4. TRBV21-1 is designated a pseudogene. This CDR3 is built from 13 residues. CDR3 sequence (DNA): TGTGCCAGCAGCAAGCTCTGTAATGAAAAACTGTTTTTT. Its translation: CASSKLCNEKLFF.

V usage is TRBV7-2 and J usage is TRBJ2-1, with D perhaps matching TRBD1 or TRBD2 (6 bases each). V lost 5 bases, J lost 0 bases, and 14 bases lay in between. The CDR3 runs 16 residues. CDR1 and CDR2 (germline): SGHTA, FQGNSA. The CDR3 here is CASSPLADSSYNEQFF. The CDR3 DNA is TGTGCCAGCAGCCCGTTAGCGGACAGCTCCTACAATGAGCAGTTCTTC.

V gene TRBV29-1 combines with J gene TRBJ2-1; 8 bases align to TRBD2. V trimming: 7 bases; J trimming: 3 bases; junction bases outside the gene matches: 5. The CDR3 covers 13 residues. CDR1 is SQVTM, CDR2 ANQGSEA, per germline. In DNA form, the CDR3 reads TGCAGCGGACTACTAGCGGTCTACAATGAGCAGTTCTTC. Encoded protein: CSGLLAVYNEQFF.